These 16 T cell receptor beta chains share one sample of origin, sequenced in a study of CD8 T cells in ankylosing spondylitis. Study outcomes and limitations: Blood from ankylosing spondylitis patients appeared to carry a characteristic roughly eight-variant TCR beta motif.

TCRdb re-analysed the 5' RACE reads in MiXCR, keeping a single row per CDR3 protein. This table holds almost 400,000 distinct CDR3 sequences, around 24% found once. No antigen has been assigned to these receptors. Input material: blood, either unsorted or a sorted T cell fraction (not recorded which). The receptors shown here come from a male donor with ankylosing spondylitis.

The sample holds many counts of this clonotype. The chain couples TRBV7-2 to TRBJ2-3; D is tentatively TRBD1 or TRBD2 (5 bases each). Trimming pared 9 bases from V and 3 bases from J, leaving 10 bases between. This CDR3 is 12 amino acids long. From germline, CDR1 is SGHTA and CDR2 FQGNSA. In nucleotides, the CDR3 is TGTGCCAGTTGGGACGGGACAGATACGCAGTATTTT. Protein: CASWDGTDTQYF.

The rearrangement links TRBV5-1 to TRBJ2-2; possible D gene TRBD2, 6 bases. The CDR3 has 14 residues. Trimming removed 10 bases at V and 4 bases at J, with 17 bases between. Germline CDR1 is SGHRS and CDR2 is YFSETQ. The CDR3 region has the DNA TGCGCCGTAAAAGCGGGTTCGAGCACCGGGGAGCTGTTTTTT. It is translated as CAVKAGSSTGELFF.

The J gene is TRBJ2-3, the V gene TRBV4-2; D is unclear. In germline, CDR1 is LGHNA, CDR2 YNFKEQ. The CDR3 consists of 14 residues. Trimming shortened V by 3 bases and J by 0 bases, and 7 bases separated the two germline ends. The CDR3 DNA is TGTGCCAGCAGCCACACCGACAGCACAGATACGCAGTATTTT. Encoded protein: CASSHTDSTDTQYF.

This chain links TRBV29-1 with TRBJ2-7; D is perhaps TRBD1 (5 bases). The length of the CDR3 is 13 residues. Germline V lookup: CDR1 SQVTM, CDR2 ANQGSEA. The V end was cut by 1 base, the J end by 3 bases, with 10 bases between. In nucleotides, the CDR3 is TGCAGCGTTGAAGGTAGGGGTGACTACGAGCAGTACTTC. Translating gives CSVEGRGDYEQYF.

This clonotype was observed a few times. The CDR3 here is CASSLLREWRGGELFF. The DNA for the CDR3 is TGTGCCAGCAGCTTGTTGCGGGAGTGGCGTGGCGGGGAGCTGTTTTTT. The chain carries TRBV5-6 and TRBJ2-2; TRBD2 aligns across 7 bases. Per the germline V gene, CDR1 is SGHDT and CDR2 is YYEEEE. CDR3 length equals 16 residues. The ends lost 1 base at V and 7 bases at J; junction bases unmatched: 10.

This clonotype was counted between two and nine times. The chain recombines TRBV5-1 with TRBJ2-3; maybe TRBD2 (6 bases). The ends were cut back, 7 bases at V and 0 bases at J, with 9 bases in the middle. The CDR3 is made up of 13 amino acids. The germline CDR1 and CDR2 sequences are SGHRS and YFSETQ. DNA of the CDR3: TGCGCCAGCGGGGGGACGAGCACAGATACGCAGTATTTT. This gives the protein CASGGTSTDTQYF.

This clonotype was seen a few times. This chain links TRBV7-9 with TRBJ2-7; D not resolved. This CDR3 spans 15 amino acids. The V gene lost 7 bases and the J gene lost 5 bases, with 21 bases spanning the gap. Germline assignment: CDR1 SEHNR and CDR2 FQNEAQ (reference sequence). Written as DNA, the CDR3 is TGTGCCAGCAACAAACTGGGATTCGGATGGGACGAGCAGTACTTC. Its protein product is CASNKLGFGWDEQYF.

This clonotype is a singleton in its sample. The chain uses TRBV10-3 and TRBJ2-1, with D maybe TRBD1 (5 bases). V was trimmed by 1 base and J by 7 bases, leaving 8 bases between them. The length of the CDR3 is 13 residues. Germline CDR1 and CDR2: ENHRY and SYGVKD. CDR3 sequence (DNA): TGTGCCATCAGTGAGTGGTACAGGAATGAGCAGTTCTTC. Its protein is CAISEWYRNEQFF.

This chain uses TRBV3-1 with TRBJ2-1, with 12 bases lining up with TRBD2. V trimming: 1 base; J trimming: 11 bases; junction bases outside the gene matches: 3. Germline V gene data show CDR1 as LGHDT and CDR2 as YNNKEL (reference sequence). The CDR3 is made up of 14 amino acids. The CDR3 nucleotides read TGTGCCAGCAGCCAAGGGCTAGCGGGAGGGAAGCAGTTCTTC. Protein: CASSQGLAGGKQFF.

This chain joins TRBV29-1 and TRBJ1-3; D is undetermined. The CDR3 covers 13 residues. CDR1 and CDR2 (germline): SQVTM, ANQGSEA. Trimming left V 5 bases short and J 4 bases short, with 12 bases between. The CDR3: CSVQRVAGNTIYF. DNA of the CDR3: TGCAGCGTTCAGAGGGTCGCGGGAAACACCATATATTTT. The variable domain in full, completed from reference TRBV29-1 and TRBJ1-3, reads SAVISQKPSRDICQRGTSLTIQCQVDSQVTMMFWYRQQPGQSLTLIATANQGSEATYESGFVIDKFPISRPNLTFSTLTVSNMSPEDSSIYLCSVQRVAGNTIYFGEGSWLTVV.

The rearrangement links TRBV6-6 to TRBJ1-5; D is ambiguous. Trimming took off 2 bases at V and 7 bases at J, with 9 bases between the two ends. The germline CDR1 and CDR2 sequences are MNHNY and SVGAGI (reference sequence). This CDR3 has 13 residues. As DNA, the CDR3 is TGTGCCAGCAGTTACGGAGACCTACAGCCCCAGCATTTT. Its translation is CASSYGDLQPQHF.

The chain recombines TRBV6-7 with TRBJ2-2; D tentatively fits TRBD1 or TRBD2 (6 bases each). TRBV6-7 is an ORF for which the function is uncertain. V lost 6 bases and J lost 5, with 16 bases in between. This CDR3 comprises 15 residues. This chain's CDR3 is CASSPARGRTGELFF. In DNA, the CDR3 is TGTGCCAGCAGCCCCGCTAGGGGGAGGACCGGGGAGCTGTTTTTT.

This clonotype was recorded a few times. The chain recombines TRBV10-3 with TRBJ1-3; D is uncertain. From germline, CDR1 is ENHRY and CDR2 SYGVKD. The ends were cut back, 4 bases at V and 0 bases at J, with 7 bases in the middle. CDR3 size: 14 residues. CDR3 residues: CAISGGSSGNTIYF. In DNA form, the CDR3 reads TGTGCCATCAGTGGTGGCTCCTCTGGAAACACCATATATTTT.

The table lists this clonotype with a few counts. The chain links TRBV2 to TRBJ2-1; D gene ambiguous. This CDR3 comprises 13 residues. Per germline, CDR1 SNHLY and CDR2 FYNNEI. Trimming shortened V by 7 bases and J by 4 bases, and 11 bases separated the two germline ends. DNA for the CDR3: TGTGCCAGCATCCAGACTCGATACAATGAGCAGTTCTTC. Its translation: CASIQTRYNEQFF.

The table lists this clonotype with many counts. This chain links TRBV5-1 with TRBJ2-3, with 11 bases fitting TRBD2. V shed 0 bases and J 1 base; nucleotides not matched to a gene: 1. The CDR3 runs to 16 residues. Germline loops: CDR1 SGHRS, CDR2 YFSETQ. CDR3 bases: TGCGCCAGCAGCTTGGGACTAGCGGGACGCACAGATACGCAGTATTTT. Amino acid sequence: CASSLGLAGRTDTQYF.

This clonotype was seen only once. This sequence joins TRBV9 and TRBJ2-2; D call uncertain. The germline V and J ends were trimmed by 1 base and 4 bases, with 8 bases remaining between them. The CDR3 has 14 residues. Per germline, CDR1 SGDLS and CDR2 YYNGEE. CDR3 sequence reads: CASSVRLLTGELFF. The CDR3 DNA sequence: TGTGCCAGCAGCGTACGGCTGCTCACCGGGGAGCTGTTTTTT.